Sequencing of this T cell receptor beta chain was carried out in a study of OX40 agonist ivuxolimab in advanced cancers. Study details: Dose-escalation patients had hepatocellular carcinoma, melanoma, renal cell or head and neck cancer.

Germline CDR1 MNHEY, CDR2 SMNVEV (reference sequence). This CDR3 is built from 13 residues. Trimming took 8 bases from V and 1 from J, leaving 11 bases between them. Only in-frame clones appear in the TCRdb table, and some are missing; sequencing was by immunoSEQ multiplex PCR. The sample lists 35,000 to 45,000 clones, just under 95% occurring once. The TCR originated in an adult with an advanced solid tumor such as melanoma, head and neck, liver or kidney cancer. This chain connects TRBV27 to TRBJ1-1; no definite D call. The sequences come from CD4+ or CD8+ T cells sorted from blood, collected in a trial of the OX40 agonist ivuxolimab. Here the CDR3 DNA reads TGTGCCAGCCGACCCGGCGGGAACACTGAAGCTTTCTTT. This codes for CASRPGGNTEAFF.